This T cell receptor beta chain stems from a study of OX40 agonist ivuxolimab in advanced cancers. Using immunoSEQ multiplex PCR, the repertoire was profiled, and TCRdb retains in-frame clones only, with some absent. This sample has roughly 40,000 clones; 75% to 90% occur once, and the top ten carry 9% to 13%. After removal of 2 bases from V and 10 bases from J, the junction contained 10 bases not matched to a gene. There are 15 residues in the CDR3. Germline CDR1 reads MNHEY; CDR2 reads SVGAGI. The chain has TRBV6-5 and TRBJ2-1; 8 positions agree with TRBD2. The clonotype comes from an adult with an advanced solid tumor such as melanoma, head and neck, liver or kidney cancer. Sequences were derived from CD4+ or CD8+ T cells sorted from blood, sampled in a trial of the OX40 agonist ivuxolimab. In DNA, the CDR3 is TGTGCCAGCAGTTACGGTCCGGGAGGGCTTAACGAGCAGTTCTTC. Amino acids: CASSYGPGGLNEQFF.